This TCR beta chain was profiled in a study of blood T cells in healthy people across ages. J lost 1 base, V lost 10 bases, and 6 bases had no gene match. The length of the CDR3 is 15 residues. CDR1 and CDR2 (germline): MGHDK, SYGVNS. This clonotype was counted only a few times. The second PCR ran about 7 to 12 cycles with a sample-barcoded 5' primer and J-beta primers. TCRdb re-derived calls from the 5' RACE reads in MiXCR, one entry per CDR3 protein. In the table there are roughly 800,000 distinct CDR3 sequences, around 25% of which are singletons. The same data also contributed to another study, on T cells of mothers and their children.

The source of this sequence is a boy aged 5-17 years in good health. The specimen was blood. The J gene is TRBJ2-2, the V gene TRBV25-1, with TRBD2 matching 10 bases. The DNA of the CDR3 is TGTGCCACCCATAGCGGGGGGAGGAACACCGGGGAGCTGTTTTTT. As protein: CATHSGGRNTGELFF.